A selection of T cell receptor beta chains follows, all from one sample in a study of shared clonotypes between healthy human individuals. Profiled with immunoSEQ multiplex PCR; TCRdb holds only in-frame clones, not every one. There are about 710,000 clones in the sample; 72% occur only once, and under 2% lies in the top ten. The sample consisted of memory CD4+ T cells sorted from blood. The receptors were sampled from a woman aged 25 to 45 in good health. CDR3s include the opening cysteine and the closing phenylalanine or tryptophan. D genes are given only for firm matches. Clone size appears in some rows only: once, few, many, or a class for an expanded clone.

CDR3nt	CDR3aa	v_gene	j_gene	abundance	d_gene
TGTGCCAGCAGTTTATCGGCGTATGGCTACACCTTC	CASSLSAYGYTF	TRBV28	TRBJ1-2	.	.
TGTGCCAGCAGTGATACGGTGACCCAGTACTTC	CASSDTVTQYF	TRBV2	TRBJ2-5	.	.
TGTGCCAGCACCAGGACAGGTCCAGAGACCCAGTACTTC	CASTRTGPETQYF	TRBV25-1	TRBJ2-5	.	TRBD1
TGTGCCAGCAGTATAACAGGGATCGCGTACCAAGAGACCCAGTACTTC	CASSITGIAYQETQYF	TRBV28	TRBJ2-5	.	.
TGTGCCAGAAGCTCATCAATACCGGGACTAGCGGGAGAGAGGGCTAGCACAGATACGCAGTATTTT	CARSSSIPGLAGERASTDTQYF	TRBV5-3	TRBJ2-3	.	TRBD2
TGTGCCAGCAGTCCCGGGGGGGTTTCTGGAAACACCATATATTTT	CASSPGGVSGNTIYF	TRBV27	TRBJ1-3	few	.
TGCGCCAGCAGCCCGTGGACAGGGAGCGATCAGCCCCAGCATTTT	CASSPWTGSDQPQHF	TRBV5-1	TRBJ1-5	.	TRBD1
TGTGCCAGCAGCCTGACTAGCGGGAGCAATCCCGACACTGAGCAGTTCTTC	CASSLTSGSNPDTEQFF	TRBV7-9	TRBJ2-1	.	TRBD2
TGTGCCAGCAGCTTGGCCAAGACTACCGACACAGATACGCAGTATTTT	CASSLAKTTDTDTQYF	TRBV5-8	TRBJ2-3	few	.
TGTGCCAGCACCGGGGGGCGTTGGAATGAGCAGTTCTTC	CASTGGRWNEQFF	TRBV28	TRBJ2-1	.	.
TGTGCCAGCTCACTCGCCGGGACAGGGAATGGCTACACCTTC	CASSLAGTGNGYTF	TRBV18	TRBJ1-2	.	TRBD1
TGTGCCAGCAGTCAAGACCCAGGACGGCCGCGAAACACCATATATTTT	CASSQDPGRPRNTIYF	TRBV28	TRBJ1-3	.	.
TGCGCCAGCAGCCAAGAACACGGGGAGCTGTTTTTT	CASSQEHGELFF	TRBV4-1	TRBJ2-2	.	.
TGTGCCAGCAGGCGACAGGTAGTAAATACGCAGTATTTT	CASRRQVVNTQYF	TRBV6-1	TRBJ2-3	.	.
TGTGCCAGTAGTTCGCTTTTGGGAGCCAAAAACATTCAGTACTTC	CASSSLLGAKNIQYF	TRBV19	TRBJ2-4	.	.
TGTGCCAGCAGCCCGGGACAGATGAATGAAAAACTGTTTTTT	CASSPGQMNEKLFF	TRBV7-2	TRBJ1-4	.	TRBD1